A single T cell receptor beta chain is shown here with its context. Its antigen is not identified. The sample originates from a study of shared clonotypes between healthy human individuals. Study-wide findings and caveats: On the whole, naive subsets had larger estimated richness than memory subsets had.

Deep was the level at which the assay was run. When replicate PCRs were run on sorted subsets, they used 200 ng DNA, some 33,000 T cell genomes. The protocol was immunoSEQ multiplex PCR, while the TCRdb copy is restricted to in-frame clones and leaves out a portion. The data show millions of clones, more than 90% seen once. CDR1 SQVTM and CDR2 ANQGSEA come from the germline V gene. Trimming removed 4 bases at V and 0 bases at J, with 7 bases between. The CDR3 loop spans 12 amino acids. The chain joins TRBV29-1 to TRBJ2-7; D ambiguous. This sequence originates from a man aged 18 to 35 in good health. Sequencing input: naive CD4+ T cells sorted from blood. Regarding subset: CD45RA+ positively selected. CDR3 bases: TGCAGCGTTGCCGTGAGCTCCTACGAGCAGTACTTC. Protein product: CSVAVSSYEQYF.